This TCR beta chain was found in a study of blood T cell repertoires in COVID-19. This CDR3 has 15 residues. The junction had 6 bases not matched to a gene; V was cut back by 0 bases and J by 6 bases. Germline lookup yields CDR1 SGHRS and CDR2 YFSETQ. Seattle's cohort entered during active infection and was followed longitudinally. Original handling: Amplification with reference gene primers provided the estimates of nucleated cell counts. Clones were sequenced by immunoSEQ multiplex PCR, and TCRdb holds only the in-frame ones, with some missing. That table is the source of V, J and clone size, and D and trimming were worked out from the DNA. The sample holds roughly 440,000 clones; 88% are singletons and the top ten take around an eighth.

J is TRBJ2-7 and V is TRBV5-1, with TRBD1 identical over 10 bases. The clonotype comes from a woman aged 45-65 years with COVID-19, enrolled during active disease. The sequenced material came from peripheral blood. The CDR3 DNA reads TGCGCCAGCAGCTTGGGGGACAGGGGATATGGCGAGCAGTACTTC. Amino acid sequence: CASSLGDRGYGEQYF.